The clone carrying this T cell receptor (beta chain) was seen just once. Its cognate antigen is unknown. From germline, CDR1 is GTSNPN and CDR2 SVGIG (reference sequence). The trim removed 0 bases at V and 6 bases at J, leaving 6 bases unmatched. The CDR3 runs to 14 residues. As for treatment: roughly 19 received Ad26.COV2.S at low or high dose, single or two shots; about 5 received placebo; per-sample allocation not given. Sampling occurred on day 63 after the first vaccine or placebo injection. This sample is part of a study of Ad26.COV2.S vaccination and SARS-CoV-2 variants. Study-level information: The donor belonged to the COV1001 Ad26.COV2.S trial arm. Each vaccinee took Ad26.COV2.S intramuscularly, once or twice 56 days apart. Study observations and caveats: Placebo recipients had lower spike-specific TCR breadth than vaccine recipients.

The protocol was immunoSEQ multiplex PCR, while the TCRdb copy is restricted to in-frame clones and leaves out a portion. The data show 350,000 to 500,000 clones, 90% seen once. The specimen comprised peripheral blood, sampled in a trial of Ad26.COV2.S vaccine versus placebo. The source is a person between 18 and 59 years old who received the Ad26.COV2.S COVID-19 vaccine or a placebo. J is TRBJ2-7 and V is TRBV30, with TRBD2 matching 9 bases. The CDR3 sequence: CAWSVASGNFEQYF. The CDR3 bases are TGTGCCTGGAGTGTGGCTAGCGGGAATTTCGAGCAGTACTTC.